These 11 T cell receptor beta chains originate from one sample sequenced in a study of control samples from healthy donors and cancer patients (dated by TCRdb to between 2020 and 2021). Receptor libraries were prepared by the immunoSEQ multiplex PCR assay. TCRdb carries this immuneACCESS record with in-frame sequences only. Its versions omit some clonotypes, under half of them owing to an unresolved V gene in the studies checked, with the rest unexplained. The sample table contains more than 140,000 clones; only one count was recorded for about 90% of them. More than 6.5% of the sample rests with the top ten. The material sequenced was blood. The receptors stem from a man between 18 and 29 years old in good health.

The rearrangement uses TRBV28 and TRBJ1-5; 8 bases are a match to TRBD1. The CDR3 totals 14 residues. With V trimmed by 2 bases and J by 5 bases, 2 bases remained unmatched. Germline lookup yields CDR1 MDHEN and CDR2 SYDVKM. The CDR3 is CASSLMTGDQPQHF. The CDR3 nucleotides are TGTGCCAGCAGTTTAATGACAGGGGATCAGCCCCAGCATTTT.

The genes are TRBV29-1 and TRBJ1-4, with TRBD1 identical over 7 bases. The CDR3 is 14 residues long. CDR1 is SQVTM and CDR2 is ANQGSEA in the germline V gene. V lost 3 bases, J lost 0 bases, and 1 base stayed unmatched. The CDR3 region has the DNA TGCAGCGTTGAGGGGACAGCAACTAATGAAAAACTGTTTTTT. As protein: CSVEGTATNEKLFF.

V gene TRBV10-3 combines with J gene TRBJ2-1, with TRBD1 as a possible D gene (5 bases). Trimming shortened V by 3 bases and J by 2 bases, and 14 bases separated the two germline ends. This CDR3 spans 16 amino acids. Per germline, CDR1 ENHRY and CDR2 SYGVKD. The CDR3 region is CAISEQAKLTYNEQFF. The CDR3 DNA reads as TGTGCCATCAGTGAACAGGCGAAATTGACCTACAATGAGCAGTTCTTC.

The chain has TRBV6-5 and TRBJ1-1, with 7 bases aligning to TRBD1. The CDR3 totals 15 residues. V lost 10 bases and J lost 0; bases outside the gene matches: 11. Germline loops: CDR1 MNHEY, CDR2 SVGAGI. The CDR3 DNA is TGTGCCACCAGAAGGGACAGCCCCATGAACACTGAAGCTTTCTTT. This translates into CATRRDSPMNTEAFF.

The V gene is TRBV6-2 or TRBV6-3, the J gene TRBJ2-3, with 9 bases matching TRBD1. The CDR3 totals 16 residues. The V gene's germline CDR1 is MNHEY and CDR2 SVGEGT. J gave up 3 bases and V 2 bases, and 6 bases lay outside the gene matches. The CDR3 loop is CASSYRGQGGTDTQYF. The CDR3 DNA reads TGTGCCAGCAGTTACAGGGGACAGGGAGGAACAGATACGCAGTATTTT.

V and J are TRBV24-1 and TRBJ2-6; D unclear. Germline values: CDR1 KGHDR, CDR2 SFDVKD. The CDR3 loop spans 14 amino acids. Trimming left V 6 bases short and J 0 bases short, with 5 bases between. CDR3 coding DNA: TGTGCCACCAGTCCCGACTCTGGGGCCAACGTCCTGACTTTC. Translated: CATSPDSGANVLTF.

The chain carries TRBV29-1 and TRBJ2-5, with 8 positions matching TRBD1. Germline lookup yields CDR1 SQVTM and CDR2 ANQGSEA. V gave up 6 bases and J gave up 4 bases; unmatched junction bases: 7. The CDR3 has 13 residues. Here the CDR3 reads CSVCRGPGETQYF. The CDR3 DNA follows: TGCAGCGTCTGCAGGGGGCCGGGAGAGACCCAGTACTTC.

This clone was recorded a few times. As DNA, the CDR3 is TGCGCCAGCAGCTGGGACCCCGTAGGGTTGGCTGAAGCTTTCTTT. It yields the protein CASSWDPVGLAEAFF. The chain uses TRBV5-1 and TRBJ1-1; D perhaps matches TRBD1 (5 bases). CDR3 length: 15 residues. Germline values: CDR1 SGHRS, CDR2 YFSETQ. V lost 3 bases to trimming and J lost 6 bases, with 18 bases between them.

The V gene is TRBV7-9, the J gene TRBJ2-5; 8 nucleotides agree with TRBD1. The V gene's germline CDR1 is SEHNR and CDR2 FQNEAQ (reference sequence). V was clipped by 3 bases and J by 3 bases; unmatched bases: 0. CDR3 length: 13 residues. CDR3 in amino acids: CASSLGQEETQYF. The CDR3 nucleotides read TGTGCCAGCAGCTTGGGACAGGAAGAGACCCAGTACTTC. The full variable domain, its missing parts supplied by reference TRBV7-9 and TRBJ2-5, is DTGVSQNPRHKITKRGQNVTFRCDPISEHNRLYWYRQTLGQGPEFLTYFQNEAQLEKSRLLSDRFSAERPKGSFSTLEIQRTEQGDSAMYLCASSLGQEETQYFGPGTRLLVL.

The chain joins TRBV5-6 to TRBJ1-2; 12 bases match TRBD1. Per the germline V gene, CDR1 is SGHDT and CDR2 is YYEEEE. Trimming at V came to 4 bases and at J to 5 bases, leaving 6 bases not matched to a gene. The CDR3 covers 15 residues. In DNA, the CDR3 is TGTGCCAGCAGCATGGGACAGGGGGCGAATTATGGCTACACCTTC. It encodes CASSMGQGANYGYTF.

On this clone itself: Germline is not matched at one junction end, which may reflect a read error. The chain joins TRBV19 to TRBJ2-7, with a possible D match to TRBD2 (6 bases). Germline assignment: CDR1 LNHDA and CDR2 SQIVND (reference sequence). CDR3 length equals 15 residues. This CDR3 reads CASSIGGAATYEQYF. CDR3 nucleotide sequence: TGTGCCAGCAGTATTGGCGGGGCGGCGACCTACGAGCAGTACTTC.